These 10 T cell receptor beta chains were all obtained from the same sample, sequenced in a study of cytomegalovirus exposure and HLA in healthy donors. The primer mix had 60 Vbeta and 13 Jbeta primers. TCRdb keeps only in-frame clones here, not all; method: immunoSEQ multiplex PCR. The sample holds 120,000 to 150,000 clones, around 83% seen once. Material: PBMCs. The receptors were gathered from a man aged 35 to 55 in good health and CMV-seropositive.

The chain recombines TRBV10-3 with TRBJ1-5; tentatively, D is TRBD1 (5 bases). Per germline, CDR1 ENHRY and CDR2 SYGVKD. This CDR3 is 12 amino acids long. Trimming left V 10 bases short and J 7 bases short, with 14 bases between. In DNA form, the CDR3 reads TGTGCCACCTCCGGGGGGAGACAGCCCCAGCATTTT. Protein product: CATSGGRQPQHF.

The rearrangement links TRBV2 to TRBJ2-5; 9 bases line up with TRBD2. The CDR3 loop spans 15 amino acids. Germline CDR1 SNHLY, CDR2 FYNNEI. The ends lost 1 base at V and 5 bases at J; junction bases unmatched: 5. This CDR3 is CASSEDAGGLETQYF. The CDR3 DNA reads as TGTGCCAGCAGTGAAGACGCGGGGGGGCTGGAGACCCAGTACTTC.

This clone was counted at least ten times. The chain uses TRBV2 and TRBJ1-2; a possible D gene is TRBD1 (6 bases). There are 11 residues in the CDR3. Per the germline V gene, CDR1 is SNHLY and CDR2 is FYNNEI. The V gene lost 9 bases and the J gene lost 7 bases, with 12 bases spanning the gap. The CDR3 coding sequence is TGTGCCAGTAGAAACAGGGCTGGCTACACCTTC. Encoded protein: CASRNRAGYTF. Full variable domain (missing parts from reference TRBV2 and TRBJ1-2): EPEVTQTPSHQVTQMGQEVILRCVPISNHLYFYWYRQILGQKVEFLVSFYNNEISEKSEIFDDQFSVERPDGSNFTLKIRSTKLEDSAMYFCASRNRAGYTFGSGTRLTVV.

This chain uses TRBV5-1 with TRBJ2-1, with 7 bases that match TRBD1. Germline CDR1 and CDR2: SGHRS and YFSETQ. With 1 base clipped from V and 6 bases from J, the junction kept 4 bases outside the gene matches. The CDR3 extends over 14 amino acids. In DNA form, the CDR3 reads TGCGCCAGCAGCTTGAACGCAGGGGGCAATGAGCAGTTCTTC. Translation gives CASSLNAGGNEQFF.

V usage is TRBV10-3 and J usage is TRBJ1-6; D perhaps matches TRBD1 (6 bases). The CDR3 is 12 residues long. Germline loops: CDR1 ENHRY, CDR2 SYGVKD. The V and J ends lost 7 bases and 7 bases respectively, with 8 bases between them. The CDR3 loop is CAIKGGNSPLHF. The CDR3 nucleotides are TGTGCCATCAAGGGGGGGAATTCACCCCTCCACTTT.

The rearrangement links TRBV11-2 to TRBJ2-5; 9 bases are shared with TRBD2. CDR1 and CDR2 from the germline V gene are SGHAT and FQNNGV. This CDR3 spans 15 amino acids. With V trimmed by 1 base and J by 4 bases, 4 bases remained unmatched. CDR3 residues: CASSLASGTGETQYF. The CDR3 DNA sequence: TGTGCCAGCAGCTTAGCTAGCGGGACCGGAGAGACCCAGTACTTC.

The V and J genes are TRBV7-9 and TRBJ1-3; 7 nucleotides match TRBD1. This CDR3 contains 15 residues. Trimming removed 3 bases from V and 2 bases from J; junction bases left unmatched: 4. The germline CDR1 and CDR2 sequences are SEHNR and FQNEAQ (reference sequence). The chain's CDR3 is CASSFPTGTGNTIYF. The CDR3 DNA reads as TGTGCCAGCAGCTTCCCGACAGGGACTGGAAACACCATATATTTT.

The V gene is TRBV5-1, the J gene TRBJ2-7, with D possibly TRBD1 on 6 matching bases. This CDR3 has 15 amino acids. Trimming took 4 bases from V and 1 from J, leaving 15 bases between them. Germline CDR1 and CDR2: SGHRS and YFSETQ. Here the CDR3 reads CASSEDSFQSYEQYF. The CDR3 DNA reads as TGCGCCAGCAGCGAGGACAGTTTTCAATCCTACGAGCAGTACTTC.

This chain connects TRBV7-6 to TRBJ1-4, with 8 bases matching TRBD1. The germline CDR1 and CDR2 sequences are SGHVS and FNYEAQ. Trimming at V came to 8 bases and at J to 6 bases, leaving 8 bases not matched to a gene. The CDR3 length is 14 residues. DNA of the CDR3: TGTGCCAGCCGGAAGGACAGGGTTGATGAAAAACTGTTTTTT. Protein sequence: CASRKDRVDEKLFF.

V and J are TRBV15 and TRBJ2-7; 9 bases are a match to TRBD1. With V trimmed by 6 bases and J by 6 bases, 12 bases remained unmatched. The CDR3 contains 15 residues. The germline gives CDR1 LNHNV, CDR2 YYDKDF (reference sequence). Here the CDR3 reads CATRKHGTGPPEQYF. For the CDR3, the DNA is TGTGCCACCAGAAAACACGGGACAGGGCCCCCCGAGCAGTACTTC.